Shown below are 20 T cell receptor beta chains from a single sample sequenced in a study of beta chain features in type 1 diabetes. TCRB transcripts that were expressed got sequenced, as all of the isolated RNA had been reverse transcribed. The repertoire was sequenced with immunoSEQ multiplex PCR; TCRdb's copy has only in-frame clones and lacks some. The sample contains hundreds of thousands of clones, less than 15% of which appear only once. The sample was naive CD4+ T cells from blood. The receptors stem from a woman in her 40s in good health.

The sample holds a few counts of this clone. This rearrangement joins TRBV20-1 to TRBJ1-2; 8 nucleotides agree with TRBD1. The CDR3 sequence is 11 residues long. Germline lookup yields CDR1 DFQATT and CDR2 SNEGSKA (reference sequence). V lost 6 bases, J lost 8 bases, and 5 bases stayed unmatched. CDR3 coding DNA: TGCAGTGCCCGGACAGGGTCGGGCTACACCTTC. Translation: CSARTGSGYTF.

The chain links TRBV5-1 to TRBJ2-5, with 8 bases matching TRBD1. CDR1 SGHRS and CDR2 YFSETQ come from the germline V gene. V was pared by 6 bases and J by 5 bases, with 6 bases of the junction left unmatched. This CDR3 is built from 13 residues. CDR3 region: CASMDRVDETQYF. CDR3 DNA: TGCGCCAGCATGGACAGGGTGGATGAGACCCAGTACTTC.

The chain carries TRBV20-1 and TRBJ2-3; tentatively, D is TRBD1 (6 bases). The CDR3 has 11 amino acids. Deletions cut 3 bases from V and 9 bases from J, with 10 bases between. CDR1 is DFQATT and CDR2 is SNEGSKA in the germline V gene (reference sequence). For the CDR3, the DNA is TGCAGTGCTAGCTTAACAGGGACGCAGTATTTT. It yields the protein CSASLTGTQYF.

The rearrangement links TRBV25-1 to TRBJ2-1, with TRBD1 matching over 9 bases. The length of the CDR3 is 16 residues. V lost 5 bases and J lost 4; bases outside the gene matches: 9. Germline CDR1 MGHDK, CDR2 SYGVNS. The CDR3 loop reads CASSKTPGQGYNEQFF. As DNA, the CDR3 is TGTGCCAGCAGTAAAACGCCGGGACAGGGATACAATGAGCAGTTCTTC.

J is TRBJ2-7 and V is TRBV9; tentative D call: TRBD2 (6 bases). Germline V gene lookup returns CDR1 SGDLS and CDR2 YYNGEE. Trimming shortened V by 0 bases and J by 2 bases, and 12 bases separated the two germline ends. The CDR3 is 15 amino acids. CDR3 coding DNA: TGTGCCAGCAGCGTAGGGGTAGCGGACACCTACGAGCAGTACTTC. Its translation: CASSVGVADTYEQYF.

The V gene is TRBV7-9, the J gene TRBJ2-1, with 10 bases fitting TRBD1. The V gene end was trimmed by 5 bases and the J gene end by 6 bases; junction bases not matched to a gene: 4. CDR1 SEHNR and CDR2 FQNEAQ come from the germline V gene (reference sequence). This CDR3 is 14 amino acids long. CDR3 sequence (DNA): TGTGCCAGCAGCCGGGACAGGGGTGGCAATGAGCAGTTCTTC. This gives the protein CASSRDRGGNEQFF.

The sample holds one count of this clone. The chain carries TRBV5-1 and TRBJ2-1; 12 bases match TRBD2. CDR1 and CDR2 from the germline V gene are SGHRS and YFSETQ. The CDR3 is made up of 17 amino acids. Losses at the gene ends were 0 bases for V and 6 bases for J; bases not matched to a gene: 7. CDR3 region: CASSLVSGLAGLNEQFF. CDR3 DNA sequence: TGCGCCAGCAGCTTGGTCTCCGGACTAGCGGGGCTCAATGAGCAGTTCTTC.

This clone has only a few counts. The rearrangement links TRBV5-4 to TRBJ2-3, with 8 bases matching TRBD2. The V gene's germline CDR1 is SGHNT and CDR2 YYREEE (reference sequence). Trimming removed 0 bases from V and 0 bases from J; junction bases left unmatched: 6. The CDR3 loop spans 17 amino acids. CDR3 sequence (DNA): TGTGCCAGCAGCTTGGCGGGGGGGGGCCCCAGCACAGATACGCAGTATTTT. Its translation is CASSLAGGGPSTDTQYF.

The rearrangement links TRBV9 to TRBJ2-2; the D gene is possibly TRBD1 (5 bases). V dropped 4 bases and J dropped 4 bases, with 14 bases sitting between them. The CDR3 has 15 residues. Germline CDR1 SGDLS, CDR2 YYNGEE. For the CDR3, the DNA is TGTGCCAGCAGCCCTGCGGACATAGTCACCGGGGAGCTGTTTTTT. Its protein is CASSPADIVTGELFF.

This chain uses TRBV10-3 with TRBJ2-7; 8 nucleotides agree with TRBD1. Germline assignment: CDR1 ENHRY and CDR2 SYGVKD. Losses at the gene ends were 8 bases for V and 5 bases for J; bases not matched to a gene: 11. The CDR3 runs to 14 residues. The CDR3 coding sequence is TGTGCCATCGAGGGGTCGACAGGGGTCCACGAGCAGTACTTC. Protein: CAIEGSTGVHEQYF.

The chain is built from TRBV7-2 and TRBJ2-3; 12 bases agree with TRBD2. This CDR3 region has 18 residues. Losses at the gene ends were 0 bases for V and 5 bases for J; bases not matched to a gene: 9. The germline V gene encodes CDR1 SGHTA and CDR2 FQGNSA. As DNA, the CDR3 is TGTGCCAGCAGCTTAGCGGCGACTAGCGGGGGCCGGGGAGATACGCAGTATTTT. Its protein product is CASSLAATSGGRGDTQYF.

Written as DNA, the CDR3 is TGTGCCAGCAGCCTCGTCAGGCAGGGCGGCGGTAACGAGCAGTACTTC. Protein product: CASSLVRQGGGNEQYF. The chain couples TRBV5-4 to TRBJ2-7; TRBD1 is a possible D gene (5 bases). Germline CDR1 SGHNT, CDR2 YYREEE (reference sequence). CDR3 length equals 16 residues. The ends were cut back, 4 bases at V and 5 bases at J, with 22 bases in the middle.

This chain connects TRBV25-1 to TRBJ1-1, with a weak D call TRBD1 (5 bases). This CDR3 comprises 15 residues. Looked up from germline, CDR1 is MGHDK and CDR2 is SYGVNS. With 4 bases removed from V and 2 bases from J, the gap between germline ends came to 14 bases. For the CDR3, the DNA is TGTGCCAGCAGTGGAAGACAGTTCCGAAACACTGAAGCTTTCTTT. This codes for CASSGRQFRNTEAFF.

This clone was seen only a few times. The rearrangement joins TRBV5-4 to TRBJ2-7, with D unresolved. This CDR3 is 12 amino acids long. The V gene's germline CDR1 is SGHNT and CDR2 YYREEE (reference sequence). Trimming left V 5 bases short and J 5 bases short, with 11 bases between. The CDR3 loop reads CASRRGRNEQYF. CDR3 sequence (DNA): TGTGCCAGCAGAAGAGGTAGGAACGAGCAGTACTTC.

The J gene is TRBJ2-7, the V gene TRBV6-5; 8 positions agree with TRBD2. Trimming at V came to 6 bases and at J to 3 bases, leaving 4 bases not matched to a gene. CDR3 size: 13 residues. Germline V CDR1 and CDR2: MNHEY, SVGAGI. The CDR3 sequence: CASSSGLGYEQYF. CDR3 in DNA: TGTGCCAGCAGCTCGGGACTAGGCTACGAGCAGTACTTC.

This clone appeared a few times. This rearrangement joins TRBV12-5 to TRBJ1-1; TRBD1 matches at 7 bases. Losses at the gene ends were 11 bases for V and 1 base for J; bases not matched to a gene: 7. Germline V CDR1 and CDR2: LGHNT, FRNRAP. The CDR3 has 13 residues. In DNA, the CDR3 is TGTGCTGGGGGACAGCGACCGAACACTGAAGCTTTCTTT. It yields the protein CAGGQRPNTEAFF.

The rearrangement joins TRBV18 to TRBJ2-2, with D possibly TRBD1 on 5 matching bases. V was trimmed by 0 bases and J by 1 base, leaving 9 bases between them. This CDR3 contains 16 residues. Germline-derived CDR1 and CDR2 are KGHSH and LQKENI. DNA for the CDR3: TGTGCCAGCTCACCACCCCTGACAGAGAACACCGGGGAGCTGTTTTTT. Amino acids: CASSPPLTENTGELFF.

In this sample, this clone turned up a few times. The chain links TRBV18 to TRBJ1-1, with D unresolved. V dropped 1 base and J dropped 5 bases, with 5 bases sitting between them. The germline CDR1 and CDR2 sequences are KGHSH and LQKENI. This CDR3 has 12 residues. The CDR3 region is CASSPRETEAFF. CDR3 bases: TGTGCCAGCTCACCACGAGAAACTGAAGCTTTCTTT.

This clone was found a few times. The J gene is TRBJ1-6, the V gene TRBV7-2; D is possibly TRBD1 (6 bases). CDR1 and CDR2 (germline): SGHTA, FQGNSA. With 0 bases removed from V and 13 bases from J, the gap between germline ends came to 19 bases. The CDR3 covers 16 residues. CDR3 protein: CASSLALAGESFPLHF. CDR3 nucleotides: TGTGCCAGCAGCTTAGCGCTGGCAGGGGAATCATTTCCCCTCCACTTT.

A few counts support this clone. The rearrangement joins TRBV19 to TRBJ2-3; D might be TRBD2 (6 bases). Trimming shortened V by 7 bases and J by 4 bases, and 15 bases separated the two germline ends. There are 14 residues in the CDR3. CDR1 is LNHDA and CDR2 is SQIVND in the germline V gene (reference sequence). The CDR3 sequence: CASNRGWDADTQYF. The DNA for the CDR3 is TGTGCCAGTAATCGGGGGTGGGATGCAGATACGCAGTATTTT.